This record looks at one T cell receptor beta chain sequence and its context. No antigen is known for it. One end of the junction varies from germline; a read error may be responsible. This entry is derived from a study of T cell responses to AZD1222 COVID-19 vaccine. Study-wide results and caveats: Spike-specific TCR breadth and depth were elevated following two AZD1222 doses. Clonal diversity may have been underestimated, and the donors were mostly white British, with more females than males. Only five to seven AZD1222 recipients were seropositive at baseline.

Sequencing used immunoSEQ multiplex PCR; TCRdb keeps in-frame clones, though not all of them. The data hold about 120,000 clones, with roughly 87% observed a single time. Germline V gives CDR1 LNHNV, CDR2 YYDKDF (reference sequence). The CDR3 contains 13 residues. This TCR derives from an adult in good health. The starting material was peripheral blood, obtained on day 0 of AZD1222 vaccination. The V call is TRBV15, the J call TRBJ2-3; TRBD2 aligns across 9 bases. The CDR3 spells CATSSGGTSIMNF. CDR3 sequence (DNA): TGTGCCACCAGCAGCGGCGGGACTAGCATCATGAATTTT.